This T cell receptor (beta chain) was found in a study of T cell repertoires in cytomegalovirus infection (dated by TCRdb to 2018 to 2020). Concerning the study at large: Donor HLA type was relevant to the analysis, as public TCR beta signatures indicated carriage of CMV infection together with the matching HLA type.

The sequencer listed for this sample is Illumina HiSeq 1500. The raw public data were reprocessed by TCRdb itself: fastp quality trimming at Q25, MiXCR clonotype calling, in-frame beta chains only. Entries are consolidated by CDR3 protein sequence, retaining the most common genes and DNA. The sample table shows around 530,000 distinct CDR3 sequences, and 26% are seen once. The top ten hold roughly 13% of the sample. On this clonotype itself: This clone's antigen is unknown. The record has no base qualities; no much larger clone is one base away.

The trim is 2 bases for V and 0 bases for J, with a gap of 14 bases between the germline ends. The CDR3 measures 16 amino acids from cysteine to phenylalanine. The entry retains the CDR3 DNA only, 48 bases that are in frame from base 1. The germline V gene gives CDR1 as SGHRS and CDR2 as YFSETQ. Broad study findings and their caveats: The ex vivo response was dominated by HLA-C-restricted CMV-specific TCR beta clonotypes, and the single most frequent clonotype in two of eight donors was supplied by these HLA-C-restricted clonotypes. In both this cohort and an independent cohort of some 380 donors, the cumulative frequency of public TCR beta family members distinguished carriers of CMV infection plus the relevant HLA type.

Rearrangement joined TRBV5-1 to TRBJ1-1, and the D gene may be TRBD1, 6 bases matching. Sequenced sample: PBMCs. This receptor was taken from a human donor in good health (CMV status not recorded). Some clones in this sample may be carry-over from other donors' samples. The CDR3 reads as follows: CASSFRTVSMNTEAFF. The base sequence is TGCGCCAGCAGCTTCCGGACAGTTTCTATGAACACTGAAGCTTTCTTT.